Below are 21 T cell receptor beta chains sequenced from a single sample in a study of STAT5B mutations in CD4+ large granular lymphocyte leukemia. Some clones are missing from TCRdb's copy, which holds only in-frame ones; the method was immunoSEQ multiplex PCR. The sample includes tens of thousands of clones, about three quarters of them seen just once. Source material: CD4+ T cells from blood buffy coats. These receptors came from a human donor in good health.

This clone has only a few counts. V usage is TRBV19 and J usage is TRBJ1-2, with a tentative D call TRBD1 (6 bases). With 5 bases removed from V and 5 bases from J, the gap between germline ends came to 9 bases. From germline, CDR1 is LNHDA and CDR2 SQIVND (reference sequence). The CDR3 totals 12 residues. The CDR3 loop reads CASSEGGYGYTF. The DNA of the CDR3 is TGTGCCAGTAGTGAGGGGGGTTATGGCTACACCTTC.

CDR3: CASSQLARGEKLFF. The CDR3 DNA sequence: TGTGCCAGCAGCCAATTGGCCCGGGGGGAAAAACTGTTTTTT. The chain has TRBV16 and TRBJ1-4; TRBD1 is a possible D gene (5 bases). Between the trimmed V and J ends, which lost 1 base and 8 bases, there was a span of 11 bases. The CDR3 consists of 14 residues. CDR1 is KGHSY, CDR2 FQNENV, per germline.

This chain links TRBV18 with TRBJ2-3, with 10 positions matching TRBD1. Germline V lookup: CDR1 KGHSH, CDR2 LQKENI. This CDR3 spans 16 amino acids. V lost 3 bases, J lost 1 base, and 4 bases stayed unmatched. The DNA of the CDR3 is TGTGCCAGCTCACCCCTTGGGACAGGGGGCACAGATACGCAGTATTTT. Its translation: CASSPLGTGGTDTQYF.

The chain is built from TRBV28 and TRBJ1-5; D might be TRBD1 (6 bases). This CDR3 contains 16 residues. Germline CDR1 MDHEN, CDR2 SYDVKM. V was trimmed by 5 bases and J by 2 bases, leaving 16 bases between them. DNA for the CDR3: TGTGCCAGCAGTACGCGTTCAGGGGTTCGCAATCAGCCCCAGCATTTT. Translation gives CASSTRSGVRNQPQHF. Using reference TRBV28 and TRBJ1-5 for the parts outside the CDR3, the full variable domain is DVKVTQSSRYLVKRTGEKVFLECVQDMDHENMFWYRQDPGLGLRLIYFSYDVKMKEKGDIPEGYSVSREKKERFSLILESASTNQTSMYLCASSTRSGVRNQPQHFGDGTRLSIL.

This chain joins TRBV2 and TRBJ2-1; no definite D call. CDR3 length: 11 amino acids. Germline V gene lookup returns CDR1 SNHLY and CDR2 FYNNEI. V lost 7 bases to trimming and J lost 8 bases, with 9 bases between them. In nucleotides, the CDR3 is TGTGCCAGCAACTTGAACGATGAGCAGTTCTTC. Protein sequence: CASNLNDEQFF.

V and J are TRBV10-3 and TRBJ1-5; the D gene is possibly TRBD1 (5 bases). The CDR3 contains 14 residues. With 10 bases removed from V and 2 bases from J, the gap between germline ends came to 15 bases. The germline V gene has CDR1 ENHRY and CDR2 SYGVKD. The CDR3 DNA reads TGTGCCACCGCTGGACAAAAAGGCAATCAGCCCCAGCATTTT. It yields the protein CATAGQKGNQPQHF.

The chain uses TRBV12-5 and TRBJ2-2, with D perhaps matching TRBD1 (6 bases). The ends were cut back, 0 bases at V and 4 bases at J, with 12 bases in the middle. CDR1 is LGHNT and CDR2 is FRNRAP in the germline V gene. The CDR3 spans 16 residues. The CDR3 DNA reads TGTGCTAGTGGTTTGGTACAGGGTCCAGTCACCGGGGAGCTGTTTTTT. Amino acids: CASGLVQGPVTGELFF.

V is TRBV7-3 and J is TRBJ2-2, with a tentative D call TRBD2 (6 bases). V shed 5 bases and J shed 1 base, with 14 bases lying between them. Germline values: CDR1 SGHTA, CDR2 FQGTGA. This CDR3 is 16 amino acids long. The CDR3 nucleotides are TGTGCCAGCAGCCCAACCCCCGGGGGGAACACCGGGGAGCTGTTTTTT. Its translation is CASSPTPGGNTGELFF.

The chain couples TRBV29-1 to TRBJ1-4; TRBD1 matches at 8 bases. This CDR3 is built from 14 residues. Germline V lookup: CDR1 SQVTM, CDR2 ANQGSEA. With V trimmed by 4 bases and J by 11 bases, 12 bases remained unmatched. The CDR3 here is CSVGEDRAVGKLFF. CDR3 in DNA: TGCAGCGTTGGGGAGGACAGGGCCGTCGGGAAACTGTTTTTT.

The V and J genes are TRBV7-8 and TRBJ1-1; D is uncertain. CDR1 is SGHVS and CDR2 is FQNEAQ in the germline V gene. This CDR3 contains 13 residues. The ends were cut back, 0 bases at V and 6 bases at J, with 8 bases in the middle. CDR3 DNA: TGTGCCAGCAGCTTAGCGGGTTTTGCTGAAGCTTTCTTT. Its translation: CASSLAGFAEAFF.

The chain links TRBV18 to TRBJ2-1; 7 bases align to TRBD1. Germline trimming cut 0 bases from V and 2 bases from J; bases unmatched to any gene: 4. The CDR3 extends over 16 amino acids. Germline V CDR1 and CDR2: KGHSH, LQKENI. In DNA, the CDR3 is TGTGCCAGCTCACCACCCCGGACAGGCGCCTACAATGAGCAGTTCTTC. Translation gives CASSPPRTGAYNEQFF.

The V gene is TRBV11-3, the J gene TRBJ2-3, with 7 bases lining up with TRBD1. V was clipped by 5 bases and J by 2 bases; unmatched bases: 10. Germline V gene lookup returns CDR1 SGHNT and CDR2 YENEEA. The CDR3 has 16 residues. CDR3 nucleotide sequence: TGTGCCAGCAGCAACTCCCGGGACAGAAACACAGATACGCAGTATTTT. Its translation: CASSNSRDRNTDTQYF.

V gene TRBV5-1 combines with J gene TRBJ2-1, with 7 bases matching TRBD1. V dropped 4 bases and J dropped 6; count of bases not matched to a gene: 13. The CDR3 spans 16 residues. The V gene's germline CDR1 is SGHRS and CDR2 YFSETQ. The CDR3 sequence is CASSPAGQVKGNEQFF. DNA for the CDR3: TGCGCCAGCAGCCCTGCCGGACAGGTGAAAGGCAATGAGCAGTTCTTC.

The sample holds one count of this clone. This CDR3 is also generated by other DNA sequences in the sample. The J gene is TRBJ1-2, the V gene TRBV7-2; unclear D gene. V gave up 5 bases and J gave up 9 bases, with 13 bases separating them. Germline V gene lookup returns CDR1 SGHTA and CDR2 FQGNSA. CDR3 length: 12 residues. The CDR3 is CASSTTGNSYTF. The DNA for the CDR3 is TGTGCCAGCAGCACCACGGGGAATAGCTACACCTTC. Supplemented by reference TRBV7-2 and TRBJ1-2, the full variable domain reads GAGVSQSPSNKVTEKGKDVELRCDPISGHTALYWYRQSLGQGLEFLIYFQGNSAPDKSGLPSDRFSAERTGGSVSTLTIQRTQQEDSAVYLCASSTTGNSYTFGSGTRLTVV.

The rearrangement uses TRBV5-4 and TRBJ2-3, with a possible D match to TRBD1 (6 bases). V lost 1 base and J lost 3, with 9 bases in between. Germline CDR1 reads SGHNT; CDR2 reads YYREEE (reference sequence). The length of the CDR3 is 14 residues. The CDR3 nucleotides are TGTGCCAGCAGCTTGCTGCAGGGGACAGATACGCAGTATTTT. Translation: CASSLLQGTDTQYF.

This clone was observed a handful of times. The genes are TRBV5-8 and TRBJ1-1; D is perhaps TRBD1 (5 bases). This CDR3 has 16 residues. Germline CDR1 is SGHTS and CDR2 is YDEGEE. V shed 3 bases and J shed 0 bases, with 15 bases lying between them. The DNA for the CDR3 is TGTGCCAGCAGCTCGACCAGGGATCGCATGAACACTGAAGCTTTCTTT. Its protein is CASSSTRDRMNTEAFF.

The sample holds one count of this clone. The CDR3 DNA sequence: TGTGCCAGCAGCCCGAACCGGGAAGGCCCCAATCAGCCCCAGCATTTT. Residues: CASSPNREGPNQPQHF. J is TRBJ1-5 and V is TRBV5-8; D is unresolved. This CDR3 spans 16 amino acids. The V and J ends lost 4 bases and 3 bases respectively, with 17 bases between them. Per germline, CDR1 SGHTS and CDR2 YDEGEE.

The chain uses TRBV7-2 and TRBJ1-5; 8 bases are a match to TRBD1. Germline values: CDR1 SGHTA, CDR2 FQGNSA. CDR3 length: 15 residues. V gave up 5 bases and J gave up 5 bases; unmatched junction bases: 8. The CDR3 bases are TGTGCCAGCAGCATACTACAGGGGGGGCATCAGCCCCAGCATTTT. This sequence encodes CASSILQGGHQPQHF.

The sample holds a few counts of this clone. The J gene is TRBJ1-1, the V gene TRBV28, with no clear D. V shed 5 bases and J shed 1 base, with 11 bases lying between them. CDR3 length: 14 amino acids. CDR1 is MDHEN and CDR2 is SYDVKM in the germline V gene. The CDR3, as DNA: TGTGCCAGCAGTGGCGGACGGTGGAACACTGAAGCTTTCTTT. It specifies CASSGGRWNTEAFF.

The V and J genes are TRBV10-3 and TRBJ2-7; 8 bases fit TRBD2. This CDR3 has 15 residues. With V trimmed by 2 bases and J by 2 bases, 5 bases remained unmatched. Germline V lookup: CDR1 ENHRY, CDR2 SYGVKD. In nucleotides, the CDR3 is TGTGCCATCAGTGAGCCGGGACTAGTTCCCTACGAGCAGTACTTC. Protein sequence: CAISEPGLVPYEQYF.

The CDR3 spells CASSFGQGSGEKLFF. The CDR3 nucleotides read TGTGCCAGCAGTTTTGGACAGGGGTCTGGAGAAAAACTGTTTTTT. This sequence joins TRBV28 and TRBJ1-4; TRBD1 agrees at 9 bases. Germline CDR1 MDHEN, CDR2 SYDVKM. The CDR3 spans 15 residues. Trimming cost V 3 bases and J 8 bases; bases outside gene matches: 7.